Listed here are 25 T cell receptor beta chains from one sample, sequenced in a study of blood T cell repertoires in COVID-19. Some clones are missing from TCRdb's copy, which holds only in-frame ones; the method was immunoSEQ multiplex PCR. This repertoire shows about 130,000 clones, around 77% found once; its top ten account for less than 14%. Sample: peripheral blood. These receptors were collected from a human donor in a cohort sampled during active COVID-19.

The CDR3 sequence: CASSRTGGIYGYTF. The CDR3 nucleotides are TGTGCCAGCAGCCGGACAGGGGGGATCTATGGCTACACCTTC. The chain couples TRBV5-4 to TRBJ1-2; TRBD1 matches 10 bases. This CDR3 is 14 amino acids long. V lost 4 bases, J lost 4 bases, and 4 bases stayed unmatched. CDR1 SGHNT and CDR2 YYREEE come from the germline V gene (reference sequence). The full variable domain, its missing parts supplied by reference TRBV5-4 and TRBJ1-2, is ETGVTQSPTHLIKTRGQQVTLRCSSQSGHNTVSWYQQALGQGPQFIFQYYREEENGRGNFPPRFSGLQFPNYSSELNVNALELDDSALYLCASSRTGGIYGYTFGSGTRLTVV.

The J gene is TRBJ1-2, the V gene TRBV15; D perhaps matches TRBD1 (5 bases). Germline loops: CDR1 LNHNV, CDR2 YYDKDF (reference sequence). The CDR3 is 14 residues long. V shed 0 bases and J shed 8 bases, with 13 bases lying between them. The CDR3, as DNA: TGTGCCACCAGCAGAGATCGTTCAGGGTGGGGCTACACCTTC. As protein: CATSRDRSGWGYTF.

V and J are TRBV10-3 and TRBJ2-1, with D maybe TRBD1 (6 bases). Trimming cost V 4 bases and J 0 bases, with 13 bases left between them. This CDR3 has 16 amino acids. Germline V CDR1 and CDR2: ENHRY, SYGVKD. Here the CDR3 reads CAISAPDRSSYNEQFF. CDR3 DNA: TGTGCCATCAGTGCCCCAGACAGGTCCTCCTACAATGAGCAGTTCTTC.

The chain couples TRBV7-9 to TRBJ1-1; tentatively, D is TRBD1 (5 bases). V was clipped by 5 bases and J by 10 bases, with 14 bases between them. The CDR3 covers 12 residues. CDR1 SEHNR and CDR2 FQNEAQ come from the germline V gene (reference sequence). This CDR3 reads CASSTQAGGAFF. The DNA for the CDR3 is TGTGCCAGCAGCACCCAGGCGGGGGGAGCTTTCTTT.

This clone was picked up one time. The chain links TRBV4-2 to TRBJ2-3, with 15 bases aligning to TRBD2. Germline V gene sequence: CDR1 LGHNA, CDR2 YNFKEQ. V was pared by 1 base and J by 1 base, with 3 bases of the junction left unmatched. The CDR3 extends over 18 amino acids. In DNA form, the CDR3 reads TGTGCCAGCAGCCAAGGGACTAGCGGGGGGGCGGGCACAGATACGCAGTATTTT. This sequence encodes CASSQGTSGGAGTDTQYF.

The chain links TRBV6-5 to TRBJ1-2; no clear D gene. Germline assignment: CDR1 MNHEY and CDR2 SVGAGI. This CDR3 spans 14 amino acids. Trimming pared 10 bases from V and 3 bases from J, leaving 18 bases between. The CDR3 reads CATSGVSLDYGYTF. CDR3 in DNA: TGTGCCACCTCCGGAGTCTCTCTGGACTATGGCTACACCTTC.

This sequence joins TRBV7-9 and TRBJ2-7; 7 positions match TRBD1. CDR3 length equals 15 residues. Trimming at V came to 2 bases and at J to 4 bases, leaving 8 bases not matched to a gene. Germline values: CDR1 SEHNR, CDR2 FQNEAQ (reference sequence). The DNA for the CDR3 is TGTGCCAGCAGCTTAAGTAGGGGGACAGAATACGAGCAGTACTTC. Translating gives CASSLSRGTEYEQYF.

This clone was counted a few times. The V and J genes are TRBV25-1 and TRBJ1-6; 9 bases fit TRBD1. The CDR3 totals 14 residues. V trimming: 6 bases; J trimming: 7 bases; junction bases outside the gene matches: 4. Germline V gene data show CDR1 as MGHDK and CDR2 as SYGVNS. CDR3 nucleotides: TGTGCCAGCAGACCGACAGGGGGAAATTCACCCCTCCACTTT. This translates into CASRPTGGNSPLHF.

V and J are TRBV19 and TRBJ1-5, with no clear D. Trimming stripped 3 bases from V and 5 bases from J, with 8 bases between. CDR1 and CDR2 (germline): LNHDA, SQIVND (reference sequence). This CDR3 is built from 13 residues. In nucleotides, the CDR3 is TGTGCCAGTAGTATCTCTCCTGATCAGCCCCAGCATTTT. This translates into CASSISPDQPQHF.

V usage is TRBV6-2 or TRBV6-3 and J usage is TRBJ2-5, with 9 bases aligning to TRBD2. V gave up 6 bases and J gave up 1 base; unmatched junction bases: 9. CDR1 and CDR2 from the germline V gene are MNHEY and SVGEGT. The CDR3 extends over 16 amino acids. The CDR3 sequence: CASSFIAGAGQETQYF. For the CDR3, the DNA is TGTGCCAGCAGCTTCATAGCGGGAGCTGGCCAAGAGACCCAGTACTTC.

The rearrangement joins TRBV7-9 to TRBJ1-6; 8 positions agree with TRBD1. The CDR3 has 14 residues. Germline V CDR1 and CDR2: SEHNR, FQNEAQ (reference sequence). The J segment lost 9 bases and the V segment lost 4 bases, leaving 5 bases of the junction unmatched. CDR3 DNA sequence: TGTGCCAGCAGCTCGGGACAGGTGACTTCACCCCTCCACTTT. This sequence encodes CASSSGQVTSPLHF.

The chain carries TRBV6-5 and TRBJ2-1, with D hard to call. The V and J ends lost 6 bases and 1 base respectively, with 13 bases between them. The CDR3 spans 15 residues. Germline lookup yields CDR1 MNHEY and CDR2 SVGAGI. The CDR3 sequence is CASSTSPGSYNEQFF. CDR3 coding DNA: TGTGCCAGCAGCACAAGTCCCGGGTCCTACAATGAGCAGTTCTTC.

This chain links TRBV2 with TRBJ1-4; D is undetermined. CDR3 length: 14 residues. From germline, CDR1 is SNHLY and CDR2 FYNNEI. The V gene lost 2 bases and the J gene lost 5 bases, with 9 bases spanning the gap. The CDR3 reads CASSENSLNEKLFF. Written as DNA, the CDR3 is TGTGCCAGCAGTGAAAACAGCCTGAATGAAAAACTGTTTTTT.

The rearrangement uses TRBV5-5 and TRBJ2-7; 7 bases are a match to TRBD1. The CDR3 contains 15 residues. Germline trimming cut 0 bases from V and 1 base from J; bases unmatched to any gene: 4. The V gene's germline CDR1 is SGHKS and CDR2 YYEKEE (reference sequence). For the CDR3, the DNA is TGTGCCAGCAGCTTGGAGTCAGGGGGATCCTACGAGCAGTACTTC. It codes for CASSLESGGSYEQYF.

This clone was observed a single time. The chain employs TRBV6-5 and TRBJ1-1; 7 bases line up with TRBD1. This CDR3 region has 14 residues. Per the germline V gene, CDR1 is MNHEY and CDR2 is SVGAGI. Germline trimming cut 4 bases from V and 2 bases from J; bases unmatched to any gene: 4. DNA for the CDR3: TGTGCCAGCAGTTTCCGGGACAGAAACACTGAAGCTTTCTTT. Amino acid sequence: CASSFRDRNTEAFF.

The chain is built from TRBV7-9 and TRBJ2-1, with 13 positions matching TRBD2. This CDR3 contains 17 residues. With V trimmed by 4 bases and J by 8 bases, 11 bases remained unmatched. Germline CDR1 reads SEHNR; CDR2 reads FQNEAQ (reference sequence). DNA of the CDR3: TGTGCCAGCAGCTCAAGGACTAGCGGGGGCGTTCTCGATGAGCAGTTCTTC. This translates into CASSSRTSGGVLDEQFF.

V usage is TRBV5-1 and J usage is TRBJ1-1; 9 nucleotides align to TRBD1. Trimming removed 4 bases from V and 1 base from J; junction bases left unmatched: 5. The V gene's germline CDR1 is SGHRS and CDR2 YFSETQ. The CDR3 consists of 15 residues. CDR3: CASSQLTGGNTEAFF. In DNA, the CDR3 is TGCGCCAGCAGCCAGCTGACAGGGGGGAACACTGAAGCTTTCTTT.

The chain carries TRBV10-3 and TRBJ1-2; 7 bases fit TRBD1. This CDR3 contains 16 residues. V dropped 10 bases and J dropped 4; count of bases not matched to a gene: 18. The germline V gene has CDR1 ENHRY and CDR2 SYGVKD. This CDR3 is CATTGAGGPLPYGYTF. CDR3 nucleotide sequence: TGTGCCACCACAGGGGCAGGGGGTCCTCTGCCCTATGGCTACACCTTC.

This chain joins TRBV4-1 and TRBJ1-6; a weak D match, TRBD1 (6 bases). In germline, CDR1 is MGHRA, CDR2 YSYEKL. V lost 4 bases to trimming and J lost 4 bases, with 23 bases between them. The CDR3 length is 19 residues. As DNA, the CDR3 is TGCGCCAGCAGCCGGGTCAGGGGACCTCCCCCTATGTATAATTCACCCCTCCACTTT. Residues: CASSRVRGPPPMYNSPLHF.

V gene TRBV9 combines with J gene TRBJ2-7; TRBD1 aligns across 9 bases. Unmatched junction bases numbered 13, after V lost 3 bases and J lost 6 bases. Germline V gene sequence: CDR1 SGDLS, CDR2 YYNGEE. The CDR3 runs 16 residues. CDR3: CASSDLRTGELSEQYF. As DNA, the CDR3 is TGTGCCAGCAGCGACCTGCGGACAGGGGAATTAAGCGAGCAGTACTTC. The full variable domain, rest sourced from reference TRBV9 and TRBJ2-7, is DSGVTQTPKHLITATGQRVTLRCSPRSGDLSVYWYQQSLDQGLQFLIQYYNGEERAKGNILERFSAQQFPDLHSELNLSSLELGDSALYFCASSDLRTGELSEQYFGPGTRLTVT.

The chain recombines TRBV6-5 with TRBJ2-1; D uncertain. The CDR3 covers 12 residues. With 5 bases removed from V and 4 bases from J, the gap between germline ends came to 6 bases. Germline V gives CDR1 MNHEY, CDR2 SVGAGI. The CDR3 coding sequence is TGTGCCAGCAGTACGGAGTACAATGAGCAGTTCTTC. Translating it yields CASSTEYNEQFF.

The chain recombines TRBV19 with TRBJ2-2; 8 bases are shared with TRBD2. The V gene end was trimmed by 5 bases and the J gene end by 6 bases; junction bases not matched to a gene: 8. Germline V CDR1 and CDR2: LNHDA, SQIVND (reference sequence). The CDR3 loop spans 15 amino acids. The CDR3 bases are TGTGCCAGTAGTCCTGGGACTAGTTACGCCGGGGAGCTGTTTTTT. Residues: CASSPGTSYAGELFF.

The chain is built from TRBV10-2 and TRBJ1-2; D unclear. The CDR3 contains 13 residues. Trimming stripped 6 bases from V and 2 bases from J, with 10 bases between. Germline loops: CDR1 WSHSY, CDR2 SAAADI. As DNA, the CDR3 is TGCGCCAGCAGCGACGTCGGGAACTATGGCTACACCTTC. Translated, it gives CASSDVGNYGYTF.

The CDR3 protein is CATSALVEIAIPRRNGYTF. The CDR3 nucleotides read TGTGCCACCAGTGCCCTTGTGGAGATAGCTATACCTCGGCGGAATGGCTACACCTTC. The chain combines TRBV24-1 with TRBJ1-2, with D uncertain. V gave up 5 bases and J gave up 6 bases, with 30 bases separating them. The CDR3 extends over 19 amino acids. CDR1 KGHDR and CDR2 SFDVKD come from the germline V gene.

CDR3 region: CASSSLPGLPNEQFF. CDR3 nucleotide sequence: TGTGCCAGCAGTTCCCTTCCGGGACTTCCCAATGAGCAGTTCTTC. This chain links TRBV28 with TRBJ2-1; possibly TRBD2 for D (6 bases). V lost 4 bases and J 6 bases, leaving 16 bases between the germline ends. This CDR3 region has 15 residues. Germline loops: CDR1 MDHEN, CDR2 SYDVKM.